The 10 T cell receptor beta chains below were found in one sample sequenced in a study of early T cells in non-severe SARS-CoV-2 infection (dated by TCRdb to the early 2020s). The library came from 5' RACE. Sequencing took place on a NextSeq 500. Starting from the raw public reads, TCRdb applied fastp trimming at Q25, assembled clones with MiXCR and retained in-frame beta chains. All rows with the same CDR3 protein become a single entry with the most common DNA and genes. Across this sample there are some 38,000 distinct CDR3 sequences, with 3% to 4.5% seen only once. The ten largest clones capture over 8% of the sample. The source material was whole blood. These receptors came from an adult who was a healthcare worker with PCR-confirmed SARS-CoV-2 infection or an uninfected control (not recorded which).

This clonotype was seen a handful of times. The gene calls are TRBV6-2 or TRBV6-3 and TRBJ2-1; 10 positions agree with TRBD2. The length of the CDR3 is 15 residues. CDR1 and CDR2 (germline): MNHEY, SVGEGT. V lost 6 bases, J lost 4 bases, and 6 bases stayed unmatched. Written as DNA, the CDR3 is TGTGCCAGCAGGACCCTAGCGGGGGCATACAATGAGCAGTTCTTC. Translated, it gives CASRTLAGAYNEQFF.

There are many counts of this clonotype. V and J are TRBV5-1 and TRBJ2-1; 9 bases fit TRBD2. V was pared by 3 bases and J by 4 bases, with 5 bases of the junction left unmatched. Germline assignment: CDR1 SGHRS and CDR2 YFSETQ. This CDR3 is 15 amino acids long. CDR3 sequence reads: CASSSSGGRYNEQFF. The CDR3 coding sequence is TGCGCCAGCAGCTCCAGCGGGGGGAGATACAATGAGCAGTTCTTC.

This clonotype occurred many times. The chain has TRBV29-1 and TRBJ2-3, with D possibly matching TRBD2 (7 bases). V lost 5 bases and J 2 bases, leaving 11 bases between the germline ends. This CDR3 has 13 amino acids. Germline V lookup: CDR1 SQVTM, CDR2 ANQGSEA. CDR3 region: CSVKRDNTDTQYF. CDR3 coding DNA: TGCAGCGTTAAGCGGGACAACACAGATACGCAGTATTTT.

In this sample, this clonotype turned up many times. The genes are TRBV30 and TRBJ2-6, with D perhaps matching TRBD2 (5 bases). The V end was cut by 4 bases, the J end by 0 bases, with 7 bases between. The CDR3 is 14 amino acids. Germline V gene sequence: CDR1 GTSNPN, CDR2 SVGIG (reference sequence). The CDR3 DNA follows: TGTGCCTGGACGGAGGCCTCTGGGGCCAACGTCCTGACTTTC. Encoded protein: CAWTEASGANVLTF.

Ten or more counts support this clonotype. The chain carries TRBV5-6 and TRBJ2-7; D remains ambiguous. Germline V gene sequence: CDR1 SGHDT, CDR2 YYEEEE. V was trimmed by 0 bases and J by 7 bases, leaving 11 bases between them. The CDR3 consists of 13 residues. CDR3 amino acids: CASSLVGSKEQYF. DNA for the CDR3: TGTGCCAGCAGCTTGGTGGGCAGCAAAGAGCAGTACTTC.

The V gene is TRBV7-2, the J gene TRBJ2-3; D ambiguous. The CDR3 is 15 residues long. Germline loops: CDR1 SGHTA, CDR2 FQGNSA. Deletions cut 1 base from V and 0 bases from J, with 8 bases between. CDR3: CASSLESGSTDTQYF. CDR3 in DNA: TGTGCCAGCAGCTTAGAATCCGGAAGCACAGATACGCAGTATTTT.

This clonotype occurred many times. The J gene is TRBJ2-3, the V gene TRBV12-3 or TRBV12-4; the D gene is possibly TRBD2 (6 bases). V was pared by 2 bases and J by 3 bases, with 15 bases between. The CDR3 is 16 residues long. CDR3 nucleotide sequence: TGTGCCAGCAGTTTAAGCTTCAGCGGGCCTACAGATACGCAGTATTTT. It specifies CASSLSFSGPTDTQYF.

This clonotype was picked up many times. The CDR3 coding sequence is TGTGCCAGCAGCCCCCGACGAGCGGGAAAGACCGGGGAGCTGTTTTTT. Its translation: CASSPRRAGKTGELFF. The chain couples TRBV12-3 or TRBV12-4 to TRBJ2-2; 7 nucleotides align to TRBD2. After removal of 6 bases from V and 5 bases from J, the junction contained 12 bases not matched to a gene. This CDR3 contains 16 residues.

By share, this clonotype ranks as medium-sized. CDR3 sequence (DNA): TGTGCCACCAGTGATCCTAATCAGCCCCAGCATTTT. Amino acids: CATSDPNQPQHF. The chain is built from TRBV24-1 and TRBJ1-5; no clear D gene. Germline V gene lookup returns CDR1 KGHDR and CDR2 SFDVKD. The CDR3 sequence is 12 residues long. V was shortened by 3 bases and J by 4 bases, with 3 bases between the two germline ends.

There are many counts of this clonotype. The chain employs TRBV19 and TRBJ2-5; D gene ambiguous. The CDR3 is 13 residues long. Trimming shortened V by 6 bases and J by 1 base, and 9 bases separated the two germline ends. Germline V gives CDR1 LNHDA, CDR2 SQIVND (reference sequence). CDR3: CASSLEAQETQYF. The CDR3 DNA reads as TGTGCCAGTAGCCTCGAGGCCCAAGAGACCCAGTACTTC.